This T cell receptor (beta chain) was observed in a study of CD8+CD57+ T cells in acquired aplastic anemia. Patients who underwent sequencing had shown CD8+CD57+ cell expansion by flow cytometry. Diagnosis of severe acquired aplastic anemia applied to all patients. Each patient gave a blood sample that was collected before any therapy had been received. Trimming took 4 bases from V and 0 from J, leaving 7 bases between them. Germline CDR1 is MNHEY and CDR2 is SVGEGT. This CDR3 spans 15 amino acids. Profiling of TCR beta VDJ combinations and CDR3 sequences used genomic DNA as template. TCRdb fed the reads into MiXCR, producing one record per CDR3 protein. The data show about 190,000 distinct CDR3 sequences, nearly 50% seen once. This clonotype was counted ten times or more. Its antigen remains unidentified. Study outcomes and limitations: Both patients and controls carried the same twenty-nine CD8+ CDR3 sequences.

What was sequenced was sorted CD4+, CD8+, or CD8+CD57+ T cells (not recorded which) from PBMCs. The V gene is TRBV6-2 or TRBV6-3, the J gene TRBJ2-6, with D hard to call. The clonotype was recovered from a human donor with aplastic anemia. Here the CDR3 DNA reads TGTGCCAGCAGTTTGCCATTCTCTGGGGCCAACGTCCTGACTTTC. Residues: CASSLPFSGANVLTF.